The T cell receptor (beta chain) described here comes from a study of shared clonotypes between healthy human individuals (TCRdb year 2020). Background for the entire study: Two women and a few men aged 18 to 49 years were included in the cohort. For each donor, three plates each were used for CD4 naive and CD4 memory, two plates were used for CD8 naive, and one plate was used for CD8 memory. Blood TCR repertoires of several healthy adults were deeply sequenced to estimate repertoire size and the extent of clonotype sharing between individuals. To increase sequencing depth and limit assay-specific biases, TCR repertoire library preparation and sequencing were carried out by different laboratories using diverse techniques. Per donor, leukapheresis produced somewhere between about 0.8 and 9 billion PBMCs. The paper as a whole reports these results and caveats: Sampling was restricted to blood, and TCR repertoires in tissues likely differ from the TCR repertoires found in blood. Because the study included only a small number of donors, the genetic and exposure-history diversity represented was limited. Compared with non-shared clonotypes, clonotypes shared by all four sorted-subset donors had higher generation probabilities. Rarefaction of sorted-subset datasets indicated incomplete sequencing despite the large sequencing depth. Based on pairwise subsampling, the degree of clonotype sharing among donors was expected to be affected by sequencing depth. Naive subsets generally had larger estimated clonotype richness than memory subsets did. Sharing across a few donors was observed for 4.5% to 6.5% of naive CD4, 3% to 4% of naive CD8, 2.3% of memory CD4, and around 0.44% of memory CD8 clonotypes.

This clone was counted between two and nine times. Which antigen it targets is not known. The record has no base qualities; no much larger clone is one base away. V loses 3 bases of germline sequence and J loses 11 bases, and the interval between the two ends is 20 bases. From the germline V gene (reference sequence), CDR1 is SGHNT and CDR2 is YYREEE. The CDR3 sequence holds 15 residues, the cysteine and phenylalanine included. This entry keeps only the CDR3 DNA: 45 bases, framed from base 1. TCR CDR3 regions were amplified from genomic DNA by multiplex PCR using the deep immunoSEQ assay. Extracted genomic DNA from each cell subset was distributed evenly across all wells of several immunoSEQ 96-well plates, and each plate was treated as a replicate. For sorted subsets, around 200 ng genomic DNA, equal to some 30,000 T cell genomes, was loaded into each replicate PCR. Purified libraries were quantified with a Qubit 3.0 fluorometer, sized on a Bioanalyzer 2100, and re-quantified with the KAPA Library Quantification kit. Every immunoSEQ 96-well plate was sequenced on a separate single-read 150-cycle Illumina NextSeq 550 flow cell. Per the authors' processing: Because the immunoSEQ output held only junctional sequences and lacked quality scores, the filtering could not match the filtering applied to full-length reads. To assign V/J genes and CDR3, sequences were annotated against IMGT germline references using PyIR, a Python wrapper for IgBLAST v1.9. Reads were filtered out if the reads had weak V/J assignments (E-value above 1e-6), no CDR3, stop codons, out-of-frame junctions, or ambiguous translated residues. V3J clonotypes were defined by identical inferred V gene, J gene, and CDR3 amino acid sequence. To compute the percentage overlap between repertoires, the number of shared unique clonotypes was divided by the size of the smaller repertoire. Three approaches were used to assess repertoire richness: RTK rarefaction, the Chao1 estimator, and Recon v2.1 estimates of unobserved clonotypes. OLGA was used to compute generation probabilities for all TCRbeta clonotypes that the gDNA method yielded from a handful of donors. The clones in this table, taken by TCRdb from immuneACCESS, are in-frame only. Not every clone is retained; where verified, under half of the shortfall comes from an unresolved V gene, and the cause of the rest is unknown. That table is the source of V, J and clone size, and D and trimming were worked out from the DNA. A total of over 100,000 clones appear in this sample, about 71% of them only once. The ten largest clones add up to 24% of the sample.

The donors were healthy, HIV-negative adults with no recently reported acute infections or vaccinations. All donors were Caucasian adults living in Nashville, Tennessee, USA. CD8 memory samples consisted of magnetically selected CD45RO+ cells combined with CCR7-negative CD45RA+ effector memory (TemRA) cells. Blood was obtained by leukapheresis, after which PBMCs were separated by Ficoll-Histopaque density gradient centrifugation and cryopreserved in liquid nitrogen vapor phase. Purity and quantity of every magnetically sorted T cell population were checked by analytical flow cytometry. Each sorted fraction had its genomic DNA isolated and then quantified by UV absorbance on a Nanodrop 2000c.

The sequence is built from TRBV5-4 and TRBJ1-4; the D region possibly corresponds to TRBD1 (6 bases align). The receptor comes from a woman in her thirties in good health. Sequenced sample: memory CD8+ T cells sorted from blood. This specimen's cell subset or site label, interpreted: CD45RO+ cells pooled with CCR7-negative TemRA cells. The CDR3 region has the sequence CASSSERGPDGKLFF. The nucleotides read TGTGCCAGCAGCTCTGAACGGGGGCCTGACGGGAAACTGTTTTTT.